This paragraph covers one TCR beta chain sequence. This clone showed up just once. This clone's antigen is unknown. Per-base quality was not reported, and no clone a single base away is much larger than it. Each collaborating institution followed its own protocols to collect whole blood in K2EDTA tubes. For TCRbeta analysis, collaborator samples were shipped as frozen whole blood, as isolated PBMCs, or as DNA extracted from either sample type. The immunoSEQ Assay, a bias-controlled multiplex PCR, was used to amplify TCRbeta CDR3 regions from genomic DNA. Under the source paper's analysis protocol: Nucleated cell counts per sample were estimated from amplification of reference gene primers within the assay. Sequence reads were collapsed and filtered to measure the absolute abundance of every unique TCRbeta CDR3 rearrangement. Productive Simpson clonality was computed per sample as the square root of Simpson's diversity index over productive rearrangements. Here the immuneACCESS table is served through TCRdb, limited to in-frame sequences with V and J called. Missing clones are a known gap in these copies; in checked studies unresolved V genes cover under half, and the rest lacks a known reason. V, J and clone size are taken as reported in that table, and D and trimming were inferred from the DNA itself. This sample is represented by 170,000 or so clones; over 70% of them were singletons. Jointly, the top ten make up 2.9% of the sample.

The CDR3 runs 13 amino acids, cysteine and phenylalanine included. Kept here is only the CDR3 DNA, which spans 39 bases and is read in frame from base 1. The V end gives up 2 bases and the J end 7 bases, leaving 2 bases in the junction not matched to a gene. In the germline V gene, CDR1 corresponds to MDHEN and CDR2 to SYDVKM. The record originates from a study of blood T cell repertoires in COVID-19 (dated by TCRdb to about 2020). Some background on the complete study: Collaborator samples came from the United States, Italy and Spain and covered acute and convalescent phases of COVID-19. The prospective study material was composed of cDNA or gDNA derived from T cells, B-cell-depleted T cells, or PBMCs. Subjects who had been exposed to COVID-19, were actively infected with it, or had recovered from it provided the deeply sampled blood TCRbeta repertoires that made up the dataset. Where available, HLA class I and class II types were obtained from metadata supplied by the sample provider rather than from assay-based typing. Nearly every sample came with metadata listing a de-identified subject ID, COVID-19 status, age in years and sex. Samples came from the ongoing ImmuneRACE study (first 160 participants) plus 1,254 subjects from 6 global collaborators. The repertoires were made available in a free public database intended to serve as a resource for research on the immune response to SARS-CoV-2.

Paper-wide results and their limitations: The quantity of clinical and demographic metadata differed by source and by participant and was supplied without curation.

Rearrangement joined TRBV28 to TRBJ1-2, with 9 bases matching TRBD1. The sequence was collected from a woman between 55 and 75 years old with acute or convalescent COVID-19. The sample comprised peripheral blood. The DNA is TGTGCCAGCAGTTTACGGACAGGGGTTGGCTACACCTTC. The encoded protein is CASSLRTGVGYTF.